This TCR beta chain stems from a study of T cell repertoires in cytomegalovirus infection (dated by TCRdb to 2018 to 2020). For the study in its entirety: The peptide stimulations were aimed at well-studied HLA-B-restricted epitopes as well as recently identified HLA-C-restricted CMV epitopes, whose presentation resists viral immunomodulation. Donor HLA type was relevant to the analysis, because carriage of CMV infection together with the matching HLA type was indicated by public TCR beta signatures.

On this clonotype: No cognate antigen has been identified for it. The junction and the germline gene differ at one end; a read error may be behind it.

The sample's treatment or condition label, in plain terms: in vitro stimulation with specific CMV peptide epitopes to enrich CMV-specific T cells. Study-wide conclusions, independent of this receptor: Carriers of CMV infection plus the relevant HLA type were discriminated by the cumulative frequency of public TCR beta family members in the study cohort and in an independent approximately 350-donor cohort. The ex vivo response was dominated by HLA-C-restricted CMV-specific TCR beta clonotypes, which also provided the single most frequent clonotype in two of eight donors.

Reads for this sample came from an Illumina HiSeq 1500. The public sequencing data were trimmed at Q25 with fastp and processed into clonotypes with MiXCR by TCRdb, which kept only in-frame beta chains. Each entry is one CDR3 protein sequence, shown with its most common DNA and genes. The sample table holds about 830,000 distinct CDR3 sequences, of which 30% to 35% were seen once. Together, the top ten hold 12% of the sample. The sequencing here drew on cultured CD8+ T cells from PBMCs, taken from culture after CMV antigen stimulation. The clonotype originates from a human donor in good health (CMV status not recorded). Some clones in this sample may be carry-over from other donors' samples.

The CDR3 region has the sequence CASSPPDDSFLVNEQFF. The nucleotide sequence reads as follows: TGTGCCAGCTCACCACCCGACGACAGCTTCTTGGTCAATGAACAGTTCTTC. The sequence is built from TRBV18 and TRBJ2-1; TRBD1 is a possible D gene, resting on 5 matching bases. From its cysteine to its phenylalanine, the CDR3 spans 17 amino acids. Kept here is only the CDR3 DNA, which spans 51 bases and is read in frame from base 1. The germline V gene specifies KGHSH as CDR1 and LQKENI as CDR2.